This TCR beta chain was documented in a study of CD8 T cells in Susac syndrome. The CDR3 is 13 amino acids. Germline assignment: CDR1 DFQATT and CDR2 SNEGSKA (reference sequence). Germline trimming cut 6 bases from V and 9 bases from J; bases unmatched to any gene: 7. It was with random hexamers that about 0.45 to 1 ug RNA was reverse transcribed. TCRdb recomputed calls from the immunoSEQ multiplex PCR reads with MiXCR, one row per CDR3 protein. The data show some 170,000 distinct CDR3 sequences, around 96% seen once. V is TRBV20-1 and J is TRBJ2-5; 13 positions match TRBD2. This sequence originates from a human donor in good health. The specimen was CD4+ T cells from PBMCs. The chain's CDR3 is CSAGLAGIKAQYF. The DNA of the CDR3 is TGCAGTGCGGGACTAGCGGGAATTAAGGCCCAGTACTTC.